Reported below is one T cell receptor (beta chain). The antigen is unknown. Germline CDR1 SNHLY, CDR2 FYNNEI. The CDR3 length is 15 residues. Trimming removed 6 bases at V and 0 bases at J, with 14 bases between. These data belong to a study of cytomegalovirus exposure and HLA in healthy donors. Notes on the study in general: A list of approximately 160 TCR beta chains associated with cytomegalovirus was given. In a later analysis, TCR beta V- and J-gene trimming showed a link to a missense DCLRE1C variant. TCR beta sequences reportedly predicted most subjects' HLA-A and HLA-B alleles accurately.

PCR primers comprised 60 Vbeta and 13 Jbeta primers. Profiling relied on immunoSEQ multiplex PCR, and the TCRdb table lists in-frame clones only, not all of them. The sample has tens of thousands of clones. Sequencing was done on a sample of PBMCs. The chain combines TRBV2 with TRBJ1-1, with TRBD1 as a possible D gene (6 bases). This sequence originates from a woman in her 30s in good health and CMV-seronegative. For the CDR3, the DNA is TGTGCCAGCAGCGTTGACAGGCTCATGAACACTGAAGCTTTCTTT. Its translation: CASSVDRLMNTEAFF.